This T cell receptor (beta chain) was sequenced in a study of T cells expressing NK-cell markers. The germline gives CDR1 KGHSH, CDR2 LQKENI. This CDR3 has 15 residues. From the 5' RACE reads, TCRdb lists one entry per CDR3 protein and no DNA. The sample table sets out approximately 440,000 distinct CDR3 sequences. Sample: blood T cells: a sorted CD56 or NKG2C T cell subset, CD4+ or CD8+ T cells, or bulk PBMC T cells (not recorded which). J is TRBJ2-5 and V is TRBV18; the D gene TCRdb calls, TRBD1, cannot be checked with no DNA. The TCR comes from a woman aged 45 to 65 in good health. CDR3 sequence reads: CASSPLYRTQETQYF.